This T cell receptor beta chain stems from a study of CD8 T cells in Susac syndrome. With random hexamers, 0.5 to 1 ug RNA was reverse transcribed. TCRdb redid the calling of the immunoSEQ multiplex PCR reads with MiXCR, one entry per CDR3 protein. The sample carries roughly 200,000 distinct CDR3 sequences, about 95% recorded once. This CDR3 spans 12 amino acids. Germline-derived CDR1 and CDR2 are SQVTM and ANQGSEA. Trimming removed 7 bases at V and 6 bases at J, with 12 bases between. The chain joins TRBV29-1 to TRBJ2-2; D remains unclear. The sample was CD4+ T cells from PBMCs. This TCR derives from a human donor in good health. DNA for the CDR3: TGCAGCGCGGACGCAGGAGCCGGGGAGCTGTTTTTT. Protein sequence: CSADAGAGELFF.